Below are 10 T cell receptor beta chains sequenced from a single sample in a study of T cell responses to AZD1222 COVID-19 vaccine. This table comes from immunoSEQ multiplex PCR, and its TCRdb copy is limited to in-frame clones, with some not included. The sample gives 100,000 to 150,000 clones, 80% to 90% of which show up once; about 1.5% is in the top ten. Material: peripheral blood, obtained on day 0 of AZD1222 vaccination. The receptors here all came from an adult in good health.

This chain links TRBV27 with TRBJ2-1; D might be TRBD2 (6 bases). The CDR3 extends over 15 amino acids. Germline V gives CDR1 MNHEY, CDR2 SMNVEV (reference sequence). Trimming took 7 bases from V and 0 from J, leaving 13 bases between them. The DNA of the CDR3 is TGTGCCAGCACCCGGGACTTCTCCTCCTACAATGAGCAGTTCTTC. Translated, it gives CASTRDFSSYNEQFF.

This clone appeared a few times. The chain's CDR3 is CASSRRLGGSHEQYF. CDR3 bases: TGCGCCAGCAGCCGCAGACTAGGAGGGAGCCACGAGCAGTACTTC. The J gene is TRBJ2-7, the V gene TRBV5-1, with a weak D call TRBD2 (6 bases). V lost 4 bases to trimming and J lost 5 bases, with 19 bases between them. The CDR3 sequence is 15 residues long. Germline CDR1 reads SGHRS; CDR2 reads YFSETQ.

The chain is built from TRBV3-1 (or the pseudogene TRBV3-2) and TRBJ1-1, with 9 positions matching TRBD1. V shed 1 base and J 1 base; nucleotides not matched to a gene: 7. CDR3 size: 17 residues. The germline CDR1 and CDR2 sequences are LGHDT and YNNKEL (reference sequence). The CDR3: CASSQGWGTGKNTEAFF. CDR3 coding DNA: TGTGCCAGCAGCCAAGGGTGGGGGACAGGGAAGAACACTGAAGCTTTCTTT.

The genes are TRBV7-3 and TRBJ1-1, with TRBD1 matching over 10 bases. Trimming at V came to 5 bases and at J to 9 bases, leaving 12 bases not matched to a gene. Germline V gene sequence: CDR1 SGHTA, CDR2 FQGTGA. CDR3 length: 15 amino acids. CDR3 in DNA: TGTGCCAGCAGCCCCGAGGGGGGACAGGGGAAGAAAGCTTTCTTT. This encodes CASSPEGGQGKKAFF.

This CDR3 reads CASSFGPNFGQYF. CDR3 bases: TGTGCCAGCAGCTTTGGCCCGAACTTCGGGCAGTACTTC. The V call is TRBV5-8, the J call TRBJ2-7, with D hard to call. V was shortened by 2 bases and J by 9 bases, with 15 bases between the two germline ends. The CDR3 contains 13 residues. Germline V gene sequence: CDR1 SGHTS, CDR2 YDEGEE.

This chain uses TRBV6-1 with TRBJ1-5, with D unresolved. V lost 4 bases and J 6 bases, leaving 22 bases between the germline ends. Germline V CDR1 and CDR2: MNHNS, SASEGT. The CDR3 runs 17 residues. CDR3 region: CASSGLLNSLLGQPQHF. The CDR3, as DNA: TGTGCCAGCAGTGGCCTCCTCAACAGCCTATTGGGTCAGCCCCAGCATTTT.

This rearrangement joins TRBV18 to TRBJ2-7, with a tentative D call TRBD1 (6 bases). V lost 3 bases and J lost 1, with 10 bases in between. Germline CDR1 and CDR2: KGHSH and LQKENI. The CDR3 runs 14 residues. CDR3 loop: CASSPQGQSYEQYF. The CDR3 coding sequence is TGTGCCAGCTCACCTCAAGGACAGTCCTACGAGCAGTACTTC.

The chain links TRBV30 to TRBJ2-7; no clear D. The CDR3 covers 12 residues. The germline V gene has CDR1 GTSNPN and CDR2 SVGIG (reference sequence). The V end lost 2 bases, the J end lost 6 bases, and 11 bases lay between the germline ends. Written as DNA, the CDR3 is TGTGCCTGGAGTAGCACCCCGCTCGAGCAGTACTTC. As protein: CAWSSTPLEQYF. Based on the CDR3 plus reference TRBV30 and TRBJ2-7, the full variable domain is SQTIHQWPATLVQPVGSPLSLECTVEGTSNPNLYWYRQAAGRGLQLLFYSVGIGQISSEVPQNLSASRPQDRQFILSSKKLLLSDSGFYLCAWSSTPLEQYFGPGTRLTVT.

The chain carries TRBV5-1 and TRBJ1-2; tentatively, D is TRBD1 (6 bases). Germline V lookup: CDR1 SGHRS, CDR2 YFSETQ. CDR3 length: 15 amino acids. Trimming left V 2 bases short and J 5 bases short, with 16 bases between. CDR3 DNA sequence: TGCGCCAGCAGCTTAATAACAGGGTCAGAATATGGCTACACCTTC. Residues: CASSLITGSEYGYTF.

This clone was detected once. The gene calls are TRBV2 and TRBJ2-7; D may be TRBD2 (6 bases). The germline CDR1 and CDR2 sequences are SNHLY and FYNNEI. The CDR3 loop spans 13 amino acids. Trimming took 7 bases from V and 8 from J, leaving 18 bases between them. The CDR3 loop is CASTEGLERKQYF. CDR3 bases: TGTGCCAGCACTGAGGGACTCGAGAGGAAGCAGTACTTC. Supplemented by reference TRBV2 and TRBJ2-7, the full variable domain reads EPEVTQTPSHQVTQMGQEVILRCVPISNHLYFYWYRQILGQKVEFLVSFYNNEISEKSEIFDDQFSVERPDGSNFTLKIRSTKLEDSAMYFCASTEGLERKQYFGPGTRLTVT.